This record looks at one T cell receptor (beta chain) sequence and its context. This CDR3 is built from 13 residues. Trimming removed 5 bases from V and 6 bases from J; junction bases left unmatched: 5. The germline V gene has CDR1 SGHRS and CDR2 YFSETQ. The data are from a study of T cell repertoires in cytomegalovirus infection. Across the study: Based on public TCR beta signatures, there were indications of CMV infection and of a matching HLA type.

TCRdb ran MiXCR on the reads and lists one entry per CDR3 protein. Of roughly 500,000 distinct CDR3 sequences in the sample, approximately 11% were seen once. The V gene is TRBV5-1, the J gene TRBJ2-7, with TRBD1 matching 10 bases. The source material was PBMCs. The TCR comes from a human donor in good health (CMV status not recorded). Some clones in this sample may be carry-over from other donors' samples. CDR3 loop: CASRRTGGVEQYF. Here the CDR3 DNA reads TGCGCCAGCAGGAGGACAGGGGGAGTCGAGCAGTACTTC.